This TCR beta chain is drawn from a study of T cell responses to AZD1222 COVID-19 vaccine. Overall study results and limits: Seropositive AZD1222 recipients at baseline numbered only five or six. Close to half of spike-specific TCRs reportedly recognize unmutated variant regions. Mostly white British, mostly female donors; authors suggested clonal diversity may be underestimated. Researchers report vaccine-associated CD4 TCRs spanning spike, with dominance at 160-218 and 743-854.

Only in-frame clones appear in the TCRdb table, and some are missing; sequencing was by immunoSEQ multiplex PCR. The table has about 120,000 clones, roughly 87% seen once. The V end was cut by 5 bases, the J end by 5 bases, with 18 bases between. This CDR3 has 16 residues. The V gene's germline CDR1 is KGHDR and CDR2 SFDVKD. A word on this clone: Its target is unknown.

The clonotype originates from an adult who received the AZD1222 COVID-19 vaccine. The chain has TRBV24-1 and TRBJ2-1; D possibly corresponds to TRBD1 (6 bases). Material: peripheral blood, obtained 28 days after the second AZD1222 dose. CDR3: CATSAKQGGRNNEQFF. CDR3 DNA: TGTGCCACCAGTGCCAAACAGGGCGGAAGGAACAATGAGCAGTTCTTC.